Listed here are 25 T cell receptor beta chains from one sample, sequenced in a study of shared clonotypes between healthy human individuals. Measured with immunoSEQ multiplex PCR; TCRdb has only the in-frame clones, and not every one. The sample has about 1 million clones; about three quarters are singletons. The sequenced sample consisted of memory CD4+ T cells sorted from blood. As for subset: CD45RA-negative fraction. The receptors stem from a man aged 18-30 years in good health.

V gene TRBV27 combines with J gene TRBJ1-2; D possibly corresponds to TRBD1 (6 bases). The V end was cut by 3 bases, the J end by 4 bases, with 9 bases between. The CDR3 loop spans 13 amino acids. CDR1 and CDR2 (germline): MNHEY, SMNVEV (reference sequence). The CDR3 loop reads CASSFRTVYGYTF. The DNA for the CDR3 is TGTGCCAGCAGTTTCCGGACAGTCTATGGCTACACCTTC.

With respect to this clone: A junction end diverges from the germline sequence, so it may reflect a read error. The chain employs TRBV2 and TRBJ1-1, with D hard to call. Germline lookup yields CDR1 SNHLY and CDR2 FYNNEI. The CDR3 totals 19 residues. CDR3 region: CASTEGRGFSPPTNTEAFF. The CDR3 DNA sequence: TGTGCCAGCACTGAAGGGCGCGGTTTCAGCCCACCGACGAACACTGAAGCTTTCTTT.

The chain has TRBV30 and TRBJ1-2; 9 nucleotides match TRBD1. The CDR3 has 13 residues. Germline loops: CDR1 GTSNPN, CDR2 SVGIG (reference sequence). V was clipped by 3 bases and J by 5 bases; unmatched bases: 4. DNA of the CDR3: TGTGCCTGGAGCCTACAGGGGGCGTATGGCTACACCTTC. It specifies CAWSLQGAYGYTF.

Regarding this clone: Just one base apart from a much larger clone, this may be a read error. J is TRBJ2-3 and V is TRBV6-6; 7 bases align to TRBD2. Trimming at V came to 6 bases and at J to 2 bases, leaving 2 bases not matched to a gene. Germline V CDR1 and CDR2: MNHNY, SVGAGI (reference sequence). This CDR3 comprises 13 residues. The CDR3 sequence: CASRRDYTDTQYF. The CDR3, as DNA: TGTGCCAGCAGGCGGGACTACACAGATACGCAGTATTTT.

This chain uses TRBV27 with TRBJ1-5; 9 nucleotides align to TRBD1. The V gene end was trimmed by 2 bases and the J gene end by 7 bases; junction bases not matched to a gene: 6. Germline V gene lookup returns CDR1 MNHEY and CDR2 SMNVEV (reference sequence). The CDR3 has 15 amino acids. The CDR3 here is CASSLLGQGGQPQHF. The CDR3 DNA follows: TGTGCCAGCAGTTTACTGGGACAGGGTGGGCAGCCCCAGCATTTT.

With regard to this clone: Other DNA sequences within the sample encode an identical CDR3. The gene calls are TRBV6-5 and TRBJ2-6; 9 bases align to TRBD1. CDR1 and CDR2 (germline): MNHEY, SVGAGI. After removal of 6 bases from V and 2 bases from J, the junction contained 2 bases not matched to a gene. CDR3 size: 15 residues. The CDR3 loop reads CASRTGGAGANVLTF. CDR3 bases: TGTGCCAGCAGGACAGGGGGTGCTGGGGCCAACGTCCTGACTTTC.

This chain links TRBV7-9 with TRBJ1-6; D is perhaps TRBD1 (5 bases). Germline CDR1 is SEHNR and CDR2 is FQNEAQ (reference sequence). V was clipped by 7 bases and J by 8 bases, with 15 bases between them. This CDR3 spans 14 amino acids. This chain's CDR3 is CASNLGTRDSPLHF. CDR3 nucleotide sequence: TGTGCCAGCAACCTCGGGACTCGGGATTCACCCCTCCACTTT. Complete variable domain (other parts from reference TRBV7-9 and TRBJ1-6): DTGVSQNPRHKITKRGQNVTFRCDPISEHNRLYWYRQTLGQGPEFLTYFQNEAQLEKSRLLSDRFSAERPKGSFSTLEIQRTEQGDSAMYLCASNLGTRDSPLHFGNGTRLTVT.

The chain uses TRBV4-2 and TRBJ2-7; D uncertain. CDR1 and CDR2 (germline): LGHNA, YNFKEQ. The CDR3 has 15 amino acids. Trimming removed 0 bases at V and 0 bases at J, with 9 bases between. CDR3 DNA: TGTGCCAGCAGCCAAGAAGATGGGGTCTCCTACGAGCAGTACTTC. Amino acid sequence: CASSQEDGVSYEQYF.

The chain joins TRBV6-5 to TRBJ1-2; 11 nucleotides agree with TRBD1. With 2 bases clipped from V and 10 bases from J, the junction kept 3 bases outside the gene matches. This CDR3 is built from 13 residues. Germline CDR1 and CDR2: MNHEY and SVGAGI. CDR3 amino acids: CASSYLGQGVYTF. Here the CDR3 DNA reads TGTGCCAGCAGTTACCTGGGACAGGGGGTCTACACCTTC.

This sequence joins TRBV7-8 and TRBJ2-5; 10 nucleotides match TRBD1. Germline values: CDR1 SGHVS, CDR2 FQNEAQ. The trim removed 0 bases at V and 5 bases at J, leaving 9 bases unmatched. CDR3 length: 17 residues. The DNA for the CDR3 is TGTGCCAGCAGCTTAGCGGGGGGACAGGGGTTTATCGAGACCCAGTACTTC. Translation: CASSLAGGQGFIETQYF.

This clone was detected ten times or more. The chain has TRBV5-1 and TRBJ2-4; 10 bases fit TRBD2. The CDR3 is 19 amino acids. The germline CDR1 and CDR2 sequences are SGHRS and YFSETQ. V gave up 4 bases and J gave up 0 bases; unmatched junction bases: 13. The CDR3 protein is CASSRGASGGSVAKNIQYF. As DNA, the CDR3 is TGCGCCAGCAGCCGTGGGGCTAGCGGGGGTTCCGTAGCCAAAAACATTCAGTACTTC. Drawing the rest from reference TRBV5-1 and TRBJ2-4, the complete variable domain is KAGVTQTPRYLIKTRGQQVTLSCSPISGHRSVSWYQQTPGQGLQFLFEYFSETQRNKGNFPGRFSGRQFSNSRSEMNVSTLELGDSALYLCASSRGASGGSVAKNIQYFGAGTRLSVL.

This clone was seen a few times. Given a much more abundant clone one base away, this may be a read error. The same CDR3 can be traced to other DNA sequences in this sample. The rearrangement links TRBV5-1 to TRBJ1-1; unclear D gene. Germline assignment: CDR1 SGHRS and CDR2 YFSETQ. The CDR3 runs 12 residues. Trimming removed 4 bases from V and 1 base from J, with 5 bases in between. The CDR3 region is CASSPENTEAFF. CDR3 nucleotides: TGCGCCAGCAGCCCAGAGAACACTGAAGCTTTCTTT. The whole variable domain, filled in from reference TRBV5-1 and TRBJ1-1, reads KAGVTQTPRYLIKTRGQQVTLSCSPISGHRSVSWYQQTPGQGLQFLFEYFSETQRNKGNFPGRFSGRQFSNSRSEMNVSTLELGDSALYLCASSPENTEAFFGQGTRLTVV.

The chain employs TRBV25-1 and TRBJ2-7; 8 nucleotides line up with TRBD1. Losses at the gene ends were 8 bases for V and 6 bases for J; bases not matched to a gene: 6. Germline V CDR1 and CDR2: MGHDK, SYGVNS. The CDR3 has 12 amino acids. DNA for the CDR3: TGTGCCAGCGTTGGGACAGGCAGCGAGCAGTACTTC. The encoded protein is CASVGTGSEQYF.

In the case of this clone: Different DNA sequences within this sample yield the same CDR3. This chain connects TRBV6-5 to TRBJ1-1; tentatively, D is TRBD1 (5 bases). The V and J ends lost 5 bases and 1 base respectively, with 8 bases between them. Germline V CDR1 and CDR2: MNHEY, SVGAGI. This CDR3 region has 13 residues. Written as DNA, the CDR3 is TGTGCCAGCAGTAGGGGCAAGAACACTGAAGCTTTCTTT. It codes for CASSRGKNTEAFF.

V gene TRBV7-9 combines with J gene TRBJ1-2; tentative D call: TRBD1 (5 bases). The CDR3 runs to 14 residues. CDR1 is SEHNR and CDR2 is FQNEAQ in the germline V gene (reference sequence). V shed 5 bases and J shed 4 bases, with 14 bases lying between them. In nucleotides, the CDR3 is TGTGCCAGCAGCCCGAAAAGGGGTGCCTATGGCTACACCTTC. It translates to CASSPKRGAYGYTF.

Only a few counts were recorded for this clone. The junction shows a germline mismatch at one end, possibly a read error. Other DNA sequences in the same sample also yield this CDR3. The rearrangement joins TRBV7-9 to TRBJ1-5; no firm D call. The germline CDR1 and CDR2 sequences are SEHNR and FQNEAQ (reference sequence). The CDR3 consists of 15 residues. The DNA of the CDR3 is TGTGCCAGCAGCCTAGCGGGGAATAGCAATCAGCCCCAGCATTTT. Translated: CASSLAGNSNQPQHF.

This clone was counted between two and nine times. A junction end diverges from the germline sequence, so it may reflect a read error. The chain uses TRBV7-7 and TRBJ2-5, with TRBD1 as a possible D gene (6 bases). Germline CDR1 SSHAT, CDR2 FNYEAQ (reference sequence). This CDR3 region has 16 residues. CDR3 bases: TGTGCTAGCAGCTCAGGGTCCCGCAGGGGACGGGAGACCCAGTACTTC. This sequence encodes CASSSGSRRGRETQYF.

V gene TRBV10-3 combines with J gene TRBJ2-1, with 8 bases lining up with TRBD1. CDR3 length: 14 residues. Germline CDR1 is ENHRY and CDR2 is SYGVKD. V lost 6 bases, J lost 7 bases, and 8 bases stayed unmatched. The CDR3 DNA follows: TGTGCCATCAGGGACAGGGAAGGGCCTAATGAGCAGTTCTTC. This encodes CAIRDREGPNEQFF.

This clone appeared a single time. The chain combines TRBV5-4 with TRBJ2-7; tentatively, D is TRBD2 (5 bases). There are 14 residues in the CDR3. V lost 4 bases, J lost 6 bases, and 17 bases lay in between. From germline, CDR1 is SGHNT and CDR2 YYREEE (reference sequence). The chain's CDR3 is CASSPEVSNSEQYF. Written as DNA, the CDR3 is TGTGCCAGCAGCCCGGAGGTCAGTAACAGCGAGCAGTACTTC. Filled out from reference TRBV5-4 and TRBJ2-7, the complete variable domain reads ETGVTQSPTHLIKTRGQQVTLRCSSQSGHNTVSWYQQALGQGPQFIFQYYREEENGRGNFPPRFSGLQFPNYSSELNVNALELDDSALYLCASSPEVSNSEQYFGPGTRLTVT.

J is TRBJ2-3 and V is TRBV7-9; 11 positions agree with TRBD1. The CDR3 loop spans 16 amino acids. V was pared by 2 bases and J by 4 bases, with 5 bases of the junction left unmatched. Germline CDR1 is SEHNR and CDR2 is FQNEAQ (reference sequence). Written as DNA, the CDR3 is TGTGCCAGCAGCTTACGTCGGACAGGGGGCCCAGATACGCAGTATTTT. Encoded protein: CASSLRRTGGPDTQYF.

The chain employs TRBV15 and TRBJ1-2; perhaps TRBD1 as D (5 bases). This CDR3 has 14 residues. The ends were cut back, 3 bases at V and 4 bases at J, with 12 bases in the middle. Germline V CDR1 and CDR2: LNHNV, YYDKDF (reference sequence). For the CDR3, the DNA is TGTGCCACCAGCAGGGACATAACGGGCTATGGCTACACCTTC. Encoded protein: CATSRDITGYGYTF.

The CDR3 is CASSLNGGTIYF. The CDR3 nucleotides are TGTGCCAGCAGCCTAAATGGGGGCACCATATATTTT. This rearrangement joins TRBV7-2 to TRBJ1-3; maybe TRBD1 (5 bases). Per germline, CDR1 SGHTA and CDR2 FQGNSA. Between the trimmed V and J ends, which lost 5 bases and 9 bases, there was a span of 11 bases. CDR3 size: 12 residues.

The rearrangement uses TRBV5-4 and TRBJ2-4; D perhaps matches TRBD1 (8 bases). The V end was cut by 5 bases, the J end by 0 bases, with 18 bases between. The CDR3 is 17 amino acids. In germline, CDR1 is SGHNT, CDR2 YYREEE (reference sequence). The CDR3 spells CASSSYRGGVAKNIQYF. CDR3 nucleotide sequence: TGTGCCAGCAGTTCCTACAGGGGGGGAGTAGCCAAAAACATTCAGTACTTC.

The chain uses TRBV28 and TRBJ2-5; D is perhaps TRBD1 or TRBD2 (5 bases each). V dropped 2 bases and J dropped 0 bases, with 13 bases sitting between them. CDR1 is MDHEN and CDR2 is SYDVKM in the germline V gene. CDR3 size: 16 residues. The CDR3 sequence is CASSLEGTAYQETQYF. CDR3 DNA: TGTGCCAGCAGTTTAGAAGGGACGGCGTACCAAGAGACCCAGTACTTC. Combining the CDR3 with reference TRBV28 and TRBJ2-5 gives the whole variable domain DVKVTQSSRYLVKRTGEKVFLECVQDMDHENMFWYRQDPGLGLRLIYFSYDVKMKEKGDIPEGYSVSREKKERFSLILESASTNQTSMYLCASSLEGTAYQETQYFGPGTRLLVL.

About this clone itself: This likely reflects a read error, since a far larger clone is one base away. In the same sample, other DNA sequences code for this CDR3. This chain connects TRBV10-3 to TRBJ2-6; D is uncertain. CDR1 and CDR2 (germline): ENHRY, SYGVKD. V dropped 6 bases and J dropped 1 base, with 4 bases sitting between them. The CDR3 extends over 13 amino acids. Here the CDR3 DNA reads TGTGCCATCAGCGGGTCTGGGGCCAACGTCCTGACTTTC. Protein product: CAISGSGANVLTF.